What follows is one TCR beta chain and its context. Its specificity is not known. This specimen comes from a study of CXCR3-negative and CXCR3-positive naive CD8 T cells. Study information: Across all libraries, TRB reads numbered 120 million to 150 million, with about 1.5 +/- 0.3 million in each library.

Overall study findings and caveats: Both naive subsets, CXCR3-negative and CXCR3-positive, displayed similar TRBV-TRBJ usage, unlike memory cells. Diversity was high in both naive subsets and much lower in memory cells. From TRB CDR3 properties, TCR strength was inferred; surface CD5 did not differ between naive subsets.

Each TRB cDNA library was prepared by 5' RACE (with UMI labels). Using the 5' RACE reads, TCRdb records one entry per CDR3 protein without DNA. Its table lists under 75,000 distinct CDR3 sequences. In germline, CDR1 is SEHNR, CDR2 FQNEAQ (reference sequence). This CDR3 has 16 residues. The chain combines TRBV7-9 with TRBJ2-1; TCRdb reports TRBD2, a call that lacks DNA to check it against. The sequence came from a human donor in good health. Some clones in this sample may be carry-over from other donors' samples. Input material: naive CXCR3- CD8+ T cells from blood. Subset indicated: CD45RO-CCR7+CD27+CD95- naive CD8+ T cells lacking CXCR3 (TNR3-). The CDR3 here is CASSLAASGGTDEQFF.